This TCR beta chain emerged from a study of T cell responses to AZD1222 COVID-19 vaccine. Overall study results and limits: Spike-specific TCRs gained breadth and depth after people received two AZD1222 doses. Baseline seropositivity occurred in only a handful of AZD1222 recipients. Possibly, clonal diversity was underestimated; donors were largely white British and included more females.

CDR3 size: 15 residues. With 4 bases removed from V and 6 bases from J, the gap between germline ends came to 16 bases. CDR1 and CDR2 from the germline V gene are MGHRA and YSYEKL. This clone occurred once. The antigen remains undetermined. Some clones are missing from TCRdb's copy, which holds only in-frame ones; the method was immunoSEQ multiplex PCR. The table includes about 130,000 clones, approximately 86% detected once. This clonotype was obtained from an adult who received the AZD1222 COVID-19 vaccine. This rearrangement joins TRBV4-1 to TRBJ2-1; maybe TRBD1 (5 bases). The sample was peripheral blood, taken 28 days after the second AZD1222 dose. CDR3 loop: CASSPPDLGANEQFF. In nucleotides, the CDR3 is TGCGCCAGCAGCCCCCCGGACCTAGGGGCCAATGAGCAGTTCTTC.